The next 2 T cell receptor beta chains were all read from a single sample in a study of blood T cell repertoires in COVID-19 (TCRdb year 2020). The library relied on the immunoSEQ multiplex PCR assay. The clones in this table, taken by TCRdb from immuneACCESS, are in-frame only. Not every clone is retained; where verified, under half of the shortfall comes from an unresolved V gene, and the cause of the rest is unknown. Within this sample are about 200,000 clones, with approximately 90% of them counted one time only. The top ten constitute approximately 1.2% of the sample. Material: peripheral blood. The origin of the receptors is a man younger than 45 with acute or convalescent COVID-19.

The rearrangement uses TRBV2 and TRBJ2-6, with D possibly TRBD2 on 7 matching bases. CDR1 is SNHLY, CDR2 FYNNEI, per germline. The V end was cut by 5 bases, the J end by 3 bases, with 14 bases between. CDR3 length: 16 amino acids. CDR3 loop: CASSQRGGYGANVLTF. The CDR3 bases are TGTGCCAGCAGTCAAAGGGGGGGCTATGGGGCCAACGTCCTGACTTTC.

V is TRBV7-3 and J is TRBJ2-3; a possible D gene is TRBD1 (5 bases). This CDR3 has 15 residues. Trimming pared 2 bases from V and 4 bases from J, leaving 13 bases between. Germline CDR1 SGHTA, CDR2 FQGTGA. The CDR3 reads CASSLEAGLADTQYF. In DNA form, the CDR3 reads TGTGCCAGCAGCTTAGAGGCAGGGCTCGCAGATACGCAGTATTTT.